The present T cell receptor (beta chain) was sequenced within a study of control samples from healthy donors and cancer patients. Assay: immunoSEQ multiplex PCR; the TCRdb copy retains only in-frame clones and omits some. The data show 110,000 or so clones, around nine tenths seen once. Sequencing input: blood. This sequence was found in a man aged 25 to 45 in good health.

CDR3 residues: CASTQSGQGTGELFF. The CDR3 nucleotides read TGCGCCAGCACCCAGTCCGGACAGGGGACCGGGGAGCTGTTTTTT. The chain employs TRBV10-1 and TRBJ2-2, with 9 bases that match TRBD1. The CDR3 totals 15 residues. The trim removed 7 bases at V and 5 bases at J, leaving 8 bases unmatched. CDR1 and CDR2 from the germline V gene are WNHNN and SYGVQD (reference sequence).